This TCR beta chain was sequenced for a study of T cell responses to AZD1222 COVID-19 vaccine. Study-wide findings and caveats: Recipients of AZD1222 seropositive at baseline numbered only five or six. The sample set comprised mostly white British donors with more females, and clonal diversity was possibly underestimated.

TCRdb's table, derived via immunoSEQ multiplex PCR, lists solely in-frame clones and lacks some. This sample has 84,000 or so clones, with approximately 89% found just once. Trimming pared 2 bases from V and 4 bases from J, leaving 12 bases between. Germline-derived CDR1 and CDR2 are MNHEY and SVGAGI. CDR3 size: 16 residues. For this clone: Its antigen is undetermined.

Sequences were derived from peripheral blood, sampled on day 0 of AZD1222 vaccination. The clonotype was recovered from an adult in good health. The J gene is TRBJ2-6, the V gene TRBV6-5; D possibly corresponds to TRBD2 (5 bases). The CDR3 region is CASSYGELGGANVLTF. The CDR3 nucleotides are TGTGCCAGCAGTTACGGGGAGTTAGGAGGGGCCAACGTCCTGACTTTC.